This TCR beta chain was profiled in a study of T-cell reconstitution after alpha-beta-depleted transplantation in children. Points from the study as a whole: Among T cells one year after transplant, newly produced cells accounted for most counts and diversity. Expanded graft clones numbering several hundred reportedly gave rise to alpha-beta T cells about two months after transplant. Some patients showed high day-60 TCRbeta diversity, which derived from surviving recipient T cells and thymic progenitors.

This clonotype was counted only a few times. Its specificity is not known. V trimming: 2 bases; J trimming: 7 bases; junction bases outside the gene matches: 16. The length of the CDR3 is 18 residues. CDR1 is SQVTM and CDR2 is ANQGSEA in the germline V gene. Unique molecular identifiers were incorporated when the TCRbeta library was constructed. TCRdb reanalysed the PCR reads using MiXCR and keeps one entry per CDR3 protein. This table has 900,000 or so distinct CDR3 sequences, around 17% appearing once. This sequence originates from a male patient younger than 18 who had a stem cell transplant for acute lymphoblastic leukemia, so the T cells may come from the graft donor. The specimen was PBMCs, mostly from graft donor cells, collected 360 days after TCRalphabeta/CD19-depleted stem cell transplant. The rearrangement uses TRBV29-1 and TRBJ2-1; 11 bases line up with TRBD2. CDR3 DNA sequence: TGCAGCGTTGAAACGACAGGTGTACTAGCGGGAGAGGTTAATGAGCAGTTCTTC. It specifies CSVETTGVLAGEVNEQFF.